This is a list of T cell receptor beta chains from one sample in a study of blood T cells in healthy people across ages. TCRdb called the 5' RACE reads again in MiXCR, with one record for every CDR3 protein. The sample yields roughly 1,500,000 distinct CDR3 sequences, about 32% seen once. The sequenced sample consisted of blood. The origin of the receptors is a woman aged 25 to 39 in good health. CDR3s include the opening cysteine and the closing phenylalanine or tryptophan. D genes are given only for firm matches. Clone size appears in some rows only: once, few, many, or a class for an expanded clone.

CDR3nt	CDR3aa	d_gene	v_gene	abundance	j_gene
TGTGCCAGCAGCACTAACAAGACCTACGAGCAGTACTTC	CASSTNKTYEQYF	NA	TRBV7-9	few	TRBJ2-7
TGCAGTGCCCCGGGACTAGCGGGGGGGGGCTCCTACGAGCAGTACTTC	CSAPGLAGGGSYEQYF	TRBD2	TRBV20-1	NA	TRBJ2-7
TGTGCCAGCAGCGCGACTACTGCGGACAACTACGAGCAGTACTTC	CASSATTADNYEQYF	NA	TRBV9	many	TRBJ2-7
TGTGCCAGCAGCCATTTTCGGGGGACCTACAATGAGCAGTTCTTC	CASSHFRGTYNEQFF	NA	TRBV11-2	NA	TRBJ2-1
TGTGCCAGCGCCGGAGTGGAGCAGTTCTTC	CASAGVEQFF	NA	TRBV21-1	few	TRBJ2-1
TGTGCCAGCAGCCGCGACAGAGCTATCACTGAAGCTTTCTTT	CASSRDRAITEAFF	NA	TRBV3-1	many	TRBJ1-1
TGTGCCAGTACGGTCAACAATCAGCCCCAGCATTTT	CASTVNNQPQHF	NA	TRBV19	few	TRBJ1-5
TGTGCCAGCAGTGATGGGTGGGACAGCTACAATGAGCAGTTCTTC	CASSDGWDSYNEQFF	TRBD1	TRBV6-1	few	TRBJ2-1
TGTGCCAGCAACAGTGATGAAAAACTGTTTTTT	CASNSDEKLFF	NA	TRBV25-1	once	TRBJ1-4
TGTGCCAGCAGCCCCTGGGGAGGGGAAGAGACCCAGTACTTC	CASSPWGGEETQYF	TRBD2	TRBV9	NA	TRBJ2-5
TGCAGTGCTAGGTCGGAGCGGGGCACAGATACGCAGTATTTT	CSARSERGTDTQYF	NA	TRBV20-1	NA	TRBJ2-3
TGTGCCAGCAGCGTCTCCGGGGTCGTCCGGGACAGGAGAAACACCATATATTTT	CASSVSGVVRDRRNTIYF	TRBD1	TRBV12-3/TRBV12-4	NA	TRBJ1-3
TGTGCCATCTCACTTGACTGGAACACTGAAGCTTTCTTT	CAISLDWNTEAFF	NA	TRBV7-6	NA	TRBJ1-1
TGCAGTGCTAGAGTCTGGGCCAGCGGGCCCGAGCAGTACTTC	CSARVWASGPEQYF	NA	TRBV20-1	NA	TRBJ2-7
TGTGCCAGCAGCTATCAACAAGGGGGAAATGAAAAACTGTTTTTT	CASSYQQGGNEKLFF	NA	TRBV7-9	NA	TRBJ1-4
TGCAGTGCTAGCCGGAACGAGCAGTACTTC	CSASRNEQYF	NA	TRBV20-1	NA	TRBJ2-7
TGCGCCAGCAGCCAATGGACAGGGGGCTCGGACACTGAAGCTTTCTTT	CASSQWTGGSDTEAFF	TRBD1	TRBV5-1	few	TRBJ1-1
TGCGCCAGCAGCTTGGAGGCAGGGGGCCGAGAGACCCAGTACTTC	CASSLEAGGRETQYF	TRBD1	TRBV7-6	many	TRBJ2-5
TGCGCCAGCAGCCAAGTTTCCAGGGGGCGAGATAATTCACCCCTCCACTTT	CASSQVSRGRDNSPLHF	TRBD1	TRBV4-1	few	TRBJ1-6
TGCGCCAGCAGCTTTGAGACAGGGGTATACAATGAGCAGTTCTTC	CASSFETGVYNEQFF	TRBD1	TRBV5-1	NA	TRBJ2-1
TGCGCCAGCAGCTTACAGACACGGATCCAAGAGACCCAGTACTTC	CASSLQTRIQETQYF	NA	TRBV5-1	NA	TRBJ2-5
TGTGCCAGCAGCTTAGGGCTAGTAGGCCACGAGCAGTACTTC	CASSLGLVGHEQYF	NA	TRBV7-3	few	TRBJ2-7
TGTGTCAGTACCAGGGTGAGCTCCTACGAGCAGTACTTC	CVSTRVSSYEQYF	NA	TRBV7-9	NA	TRBJ2-7
TGTGCCAGCAGTTTAGGGACAGGGTGGTTAGAGACCCAGTACTTC	CASSLGTGWLETQYF	TRBD1	TRBV27	NA	TRBJ2-5
TGTGCCAACAGCCAAACTCAAAGCGGGGGGGCTGGGAAGACCCAGTACTTC	CANSQTQSGGAGKTQYF	TRBD2	TRBV4-2	NA	TRBJ2-5
TGTGCCAGCAGTGAAGCGATTCGGAGGAGGGAATACGAGCAGTACTTC	CASSEAIRRREYEQYF	NA	TRBV2	NA	TRBJ2-7
TGTGCCAGCAGCTTGGCCGGACAGGGGCATCAGCCCCAGCATTTT	CASSLAGQGHQPQHF	TRBD1	TRBV5-6	few	TRBJ1-5
TGTGCCAGCACCTTGGGGGAGGATGGCTACACCTTC	CASTLGEDGYTF	NA	TRBV12-3/TRBV12-4	NA	TRBJ1-2
TGTGCCAGCAGACTCACCGACAGGGGGCACGGCTACACCTTC	CASRLTDRGHGYTF	TRBD1	TRBV27	NA	TRBJ1-2
TGCGCCAGCAGCCAAGTAGGAGTAGCGGCCAGAGATACGCAGTATTTT	CASSQVGVAARDTQYF	NA	TRBV4-1	NA	TRBJ2-3
TGTGCCAGCAGCTCTCTAGCGGGGGGGCTGGCAGATACGCAGTATTTT	CASSSLAGGLADTQYF	TRBD2	TRBV7-9	NA	TRBJ2-3
TGTGCCATCAGTGATACGAAGGGGATAGGGGAGACCCAGTACTTC	CAISDTKGIGETQYF	NA	TRBV10-3	NA	TRBJ2-5